Below are 6 T cell receptor beta chains sequenced from a single sample in a study of blood T cell repertoires in COVID-19. TCRdb keeps only in-frame clones here, not all; method: immunoSEQ multiplex PCR. The sample comprises some 380,000 clones, over 75% of which are singletons, and 1% to 1.5% rests with the top ten. Sample: PBMCs or T cells enriched from blood (not recorded which). Every receptor here comes from a man aged 25-40 years who had recovered from COVID-19.

The chain carries TRBV7-2 and TRBJ2-1; TRBD2 aligns across 8 bases. The germline CDR1 and CDR2 sequences are SGHTA and FQGNSA. V lost 5 bases and J lost 10; bases outside the gene matches: 13. This CDR3 is built from 15 residues. As DNA, the CDR3 is TGTGCCAGCAGCCCCGGGGCGGGGGGCTTCGAGGAGCAGTTCTTC. Its protein is CASSPGAGGFEEQFF. The full variable domain, its missing parts supplied by reference TRBV7-2 and TRBJ2-1, is GAGVSQSPSNKVTEKGKDVELRCDPISGHTALYWYRQSLGQGLEFLIYFQGNSAPDKSGLPSDRFSAERTGGSVSTLTIQRTQQEDSAVYLCASSPGAGGFEEQFFGPGTRLTVL.

The chain combines TRBV18 with TRBJ2-1; TRBD2 matches 7 bases. V shed 1 base, J shed 2 bases, and the junction held 2 bases outside the gene matches. Germline V gene sequence: CDR1 KGHSH, CDR2 LQKENI. This CDR3 region has 15 residues. The CDR3 here is CASSPLGGTYNEQFF. Here the CDR3 DNA reads TGTGCCAGCTCACCACTGGGGGGGACCTACAATGAGCAGTTCTTC.

The CDR3 is CASKERQETQYF. DNA of the CDR3: TGTGCCAGCAAGGAGCGGCAAGAGACCCAGTACTTC. J is TRBJ2-5 and V is TRBV7-2; possibly TRBD2 for D (5 bases). CDR1 and CDR2 from the germline V gene are SGHTA and FQGNSA. This CDR3 is built from 12 residues. V shed 7 bases and J shed 2 bases, with 8 bases lying between them.

This chain links TRBV2 with TRBJ1-1, with D perhaps matching TRBD1 (6 bases). CDR3 length equals 13 residues. The germline gives CDR1 SNHLY, CDR2 FYNNEI. The V and J ends lost 6 bases and 1 base respectively, with 9 bases between them. The CDR3 coding sequence is TGTGCCAGCAGCCTACAGGGGAACACTGAAGCTTTCTTT. This sequence encodes CASSLQGNTEAFF. Looking up the rest from reference TRBV2 and TRBJ1-1 gives the full variable domain: EPEVTQTPSHQVTQMGQEVILRCVPISNHLYFYWYRQILGQKVEFLVSFYNNEISEKSEIFDDQFSVERPDGSNFTLKIRSTKLEDSAMYFCASSLQGNTEAFFGQGTRLTVV.

The DNA for the CDR3 is TGTGCCAGCAGTATCCAACCACGGGATTACGAGCAGTACTTC. This translates into CASSIQPRDYEQYF. The chain uses TRBV6-6 and TRBJ2-7; D is possibly TRBD2 (5 bases). Trimming pared 5 bases from V and 4 bases from J, leaving 15 bases between. The CDR3 covers 14 residues. Germline lookup yields CDR1 MNHNY and CDR2 SVGAGI (reference sequence).

This chain joins TRBV27 and TRBJ1-3; perhaps TRBD1 as D (6 bases). The V gene's germline CDR1 is MNHEY and CDR2 SMNVEV (reference sequence). This CDR3 is 19 amino acids long. Trimming stripped 5 bases from V and 0 bases from J, with 23 bases between. For the CDR3, the DNA is TGTGCCAGCAGTCCCCTAGCCCCGGGACATTCGAGCTCTGGAAACACCATATATTTT. It translates to CASSPLAPGHSSSGNTIYF.